The sequence of this TCR beta chain was determined in a study of cytomegalovirus exposure and HLA in healthy donors. Study results and limitations: Looking again later, the authors saw that most CMV-associated TCR beta chains seemed HLA-restricted. Previous analysis showed most TCR beta V segments were productive about 90% or about 30% of the time.

The PCR made use of 60 Vbeta and 13 Jbeta primers. Profiling relied on immunoSEQ multiplex PCR, and the TCRdb table lists in-frame clones only, not all of them. The sample has over 85,000 clones, just over 75% seen once. V lost 0 bases and J lost 0; bases outside the gene matches: 6. Germline assignment: CDR1 PRHDT and CDR2 FYEKMQ (reference sequence). The CDR3 is 17 residues long. For this clone: The antigen is undetermined.

Whereas donors were nominally healthy upon sampling, unrecorded immune exposures were probable. The receptor was isolated from a young man in good health and CMV-seronegative. The chain uses TRBV13 and TRBJ2-5, with 8 bases that match TRBD1. The sequencing sample was made of PBMCs. The CDR3 coding sequence is TGTGCCAGCAGCTTAGGCCTAGGACAGGGATACCAAGAGACCCAGTACTTC. It codes for CASSLGLGQGYQETQYF.